These 28 T cell receptor beta chains were sequenced from one sample in a study of beta chain features in type 1 diabetes. Study-level results: Moderately but significantly shorter TCRB CDR3s were found in Type 1 diabetes patients in all four CD4+ subsets.

Their target antigens are unknown. Every isolated RNA sample was fully reverse transcribed, so sequencing captured expressed TCRB transcripts. Generated by immunoSEQ multiplex PCR, the TCRdb table keeps only in-frame clones and is missing some. The table lists around 180,000 clones, approximately 8% of them singletons. The sequencing sample was made of central memory CD4+ T cells from blood. These receptor sequences come from a young man with type 1 diabetes.

This clone was seen a handful of times. The V gene is TRBV2, the J gene TRBJ1-1; no clear D gene. Germline values: CDR1 SNHLY, CDR2 FYNNEI. The CDR3 consists of 14 residues. Trimming took 6 bases from V and 4 from J, leaving 15 bases between them. The CDR3 loop is CASRAQIPGTEAFF. CDR3 DNA sequence: TGTGCCAGCAGGGCTCAGATCCCGGGCACTGAAGCTTTCTTT. The variable domain in full, with the rest retrieved from reference TRBV2 and TRBJ1-1, is EPEVTQTPSHQVTQMGQEVILRCVPISNHLYFYWYRQILGQKVEFLVSFYNNEISEKSEIFDDQFSVERPDGSNFTLKIRSTKLEDSAMYFCASRAQIPGTEAFFGQGTRLTVV.

The chain links TRBV7-8 to TRBJ2-3, with D possibly being TRBD2 (5 bases). CDR3 length: 14 amino acids. V shed 0 bases and J shed 6 bases, with 10 bases lying between them. The germline V gene encodes CDR1 SGHVS and CDR2 FQNEAQ. DNA for the CDR3: TGTGCCAGCAGCTTAGCCCCGGGATCCGATACGCAGTATTTT. It codes for CASSLAPGSDTQYF.

This clone was counted a few times. The V call is TRBV30, the J call TRBJ2-7; TRBD2 might be the D (5 bases). Between the trimmed V and J ends, which lost 3 bases and 6 bases, there was a span of 12 bases. The CDR3 consists of 12 residues. Per germline, CDR1 GTSNPN and CDR2 SVGIG (reference sequence). The CDR3 DNA is TGTGCCTGGAGCGCCTTCGCGGGCGAGCAGTACTTC. Translating it yields CAWSAFAGEQYF.

The chain uses TRBV14 and TRBJ2-7, with TRBD1 as a possible D gene (5 bases). The CDR3 consists of 13 residues. CDR1 SGHDN and CDR2 FVKESK come from the germline V gene. Trimming took 3 bases from V and 3 from J, leaving 9 bases between them. The CDR3 DNA follows: TGTGCCAGCAGCCAGATTACAGGCTACGAGCAGTACTTC. Amino acids: CASSQITGYEQYF.

The chain joins TRBV7-2 to TRBJ2-1, with 9 bases that match TRBD2. Germline V CDR1 and CDR2: SGHTA, FQGNSA. The CDR3 contains 16 residues. J lost 4 bases, V lost 0 bases, and 4 bases had no gene match. The CDR3 spells CASSLAGSGGYNEQFF. The CDR3 DNA is TGTGCCAGCAGCTTAGCGGGGAGCGGGGGGTACAATGAGCAGTTCTTC.

This clone was counted ten times or more. V usage is TRBV23-1 and J usage is TRBJ2-7; D remains unclear. TRBV23-1 is given ORF status, its function remaining uncertain. V was pared by 7 bases and J by 0 bases, with 4 bases between. The CDR3 loop spans 11 amino acids. The CDR3 bases are TGCGCCAGCACCTCCTCCTACGAGCAGTACTTC. Amino acid sequence: CASTSSYEQYF.

The CDR3 loop reads CASSDRARYGYTF. CDR3 sequence (DNA): TGTGCCAGCAGCGACAGGGCGCGCTATGGCTACACCTTC. V and J are TRBV5-4 and TRBJ1-2; 7 bases are shared with TRBD1. Per the germline V gene, CDR1 is SGHNT and CDR2 is YYREEE (reference sequence). Germline trimming cut 4 bases from V and 4 bases from J; bases unmatched to any gene: 4. CDR3 length: 13 amino acids.

The rearrangement links TRBV5-4 to TRBJ1-2; 8 positions agree with TRBD1. Germline CDR1 reads SGHNT; CDR2 reads YYREEE (reference sequence). CDR3 length: 13 amino acids. V was pared by 3 bases and J by 7 bases, with 5 bases of the junction left unmatched. The CDR3: CASSSLDRGGYTF. In DNA form, the CDR3 reads TGTGCCAGCAGCTCCCTCGACAGGGGTGGCTACACCTTC.

The rearrangement uses TRBV25-1 and TRBJ2-7; D might be TRBD2 (6 bases). Germline V CDR1 and CDR2: MGHDK, SYGVNS. Trimming took off 9 bases at V and 2 bases at J, with 11 bases between the two ends. This CDR3 spans 12 amino acids. CDR3 in DNA: TGTGCCAGTACCGGGGGTACCTACGAGCAGTACTTC. Its translation is CASTGGTYEQYF.

This clone was detected only a few times. J is TRBJ2-7 and V is TRBV7-2; 8 nucleotides agree with TRBD2. This CDR3 comprises 15 residues. Looked up from germline, CDR1 is SGHTA and CDR2 is FQGNSA. Germline trimming cut 3 bases from V and 0 bases from J; bases unmatched to any gene: 4. CDR3 DNA: TGTGCCAGCAGCTTTAGCGGGACCCTCTCCTACGAGCAGTACTTC. Translated, it gives CASSFSGTLSYEQYF.

This clone was seen more than once but under ten times. The V call is TRBV29-1, the J call TRBJ1-2; possible D gene TRBD1, 6 bases. CDR1 and CDR2 (germline): SQVTM, ANQGSEA. This CDR3 has 15 amino acids. Trimming removed 6 bases at V and 0 bases at J, with 17 bases between. DNA for the CDR3: TGCAGCGTAGCCCCCGCACAGGGTACTAACTATGGCTACACCTTC. Amino acids: CSVAPAQGTNYGYTF.

The chain links TRBV25-1 to TRBJ2-3; D is undetermined. CDR1 MGHDK and CDR2 SYGVNS come from the germline V gene. This CDR3 is built from 12 residues. The germline V and J ends were trimmed by 2 bases and 8 bases, with 8 bases remaining between them. CDR3 sequence reads: CASSEISSTQYF. CDR3 DNA: TGTGCCAGCAGTGAAATTTCTAGTACGCAGTATTTT.

Only a few counts were recorded for this clone. The rearrangement uses TRBV5-4 and TRBJ2-5; 12 positions match TRBD2. V gave up 7 bases and J gave up 2 bases; unmatched junction bases: 9. The CDR3 length is 16 residues. Germline CDR1 SGHNT, CDR2 YYREEE (reference sequence). Here the CDR3 reads CASSQPLAGGQETQYF. The CDR3 DNA is TGTGCCAGCTCCCAACCCCTAGCGGGGGGGCAAGAGACCCAGTACTTC.

The V call is TRBV7-2, the J call TRBJ2-5; D may be TRBD1 (6 bases). The germline gives CDR1 SGHTA, CDR2 FQGNSA. The CDR3 totals 13 residues. The V and J ends lost 4 bases and 7 bases respectively, with 13 bases between them. The CDR3 protein is CASSSGDGLTQYF. The CDR3 DNA is TGTGCCAGCAGCTCAGGGGACGGGCTGACCCAGTACTTC.

This clone was detected a few times. The V and J genes are TRBV5-6 and TRBJ1-1; D unclear. Trimming cost V 1 base and J 1 base, with 11 bases left between them. CDR1 and CDR2 (germline): SGHDT, YYEEEE. The CDR3 consists of 15 residues. The CDR3 nucleotides are TGTGCCAGCAGCTTGTATGCGGGCGCGAACACTGAAGCTTTCTTT. Translated: CASSLYAGANTEAFF.

V usage is TRBV7-2 and J usage is TRBJ2-5; TRBD2 is a possible D gene (6 bases). V was shortened by 7 bases and J by 5 bases, with 14 bases between the two germline ends. This CDR3 contains 13 residues. Germline-derived CDR1 and CDR2 are SGHTA and FQGNSA. The CDR3 DNA reads as TGTGCCAGCAACCGTCCGGGGGACGAGACCCAGTACTTC. This encodes CASNRPGDETQYF. Complete variable domain (other parts from reference TRBV7-2 and TRBJ2-5): GAGVSQSPSNKVTEKGKDVELRCDPISGHTALYWYRQSLGQGLEFLIYFQGNSAPDKSGLPSDRFSAERTGGSVSTLTIQRTQQEDSAVYLCASNRPGDETQYFGPGTRLLVL.

In this sample, this clone turned up a few times. The chain combines TRBV2 with TRBJ2-7, with 7 bases aligning to TRBD1. This CDR3 has 13 amino acids. The V and J ends lost 5 bases and 4 bases, in that order; junction bases with no gene match: 5. Germline loops: CDR1 SNHLY, CDR2 FYNNEI. The CDR3 sequence: CASSWTGEYEQYF. CDR3 nucleotide sequence: TGTGCCAGCAGTTGGACAGGAGAATACGAGCAGTACTTC.

The gene calls are TRBV28 and TRBJ2-7; 12 bases are a match to TRBD1. This CDR3 has 18 residues. The V segment lost 4 bases and the J segment 7 bases; nucleotides outside the gene matches: 17. Per germline, CDR1 MDHEN and CDR2 SYDVKM. CDR3 sequence reads: CASSSPGQGATLGMEQYF. CDR3 sequence (DNA): TGTGCCAGCAGTTCGCCGGGACAGGGGGCGACCCTGGGTATGGAGCAGTACTTC.

This clone appeared a few times. The chain recombines TRBV28 with TRBJ1-1, with D tentatively TRBD1 (5 bases). CDR1 MDHEN and CDR2 SYDVKM come from the germline V gene. Trimming removed 6 bases at V and 3 bases at J, with 14 bases between. The CDR3 has 14 amino acids. CDR3 sequence reads: CASRTGTLYTEAFF. DNA of the CDR3: TGTGCCAGCAGGACCGGGACTCTTTACACTGAAGCTTTCTTT.

DNA for the CDR3: TGTGCCAGCTTAGCTAGCGGGACTTACAATGAGCAGTTCTTC. Translating it yields CASLASGTYNEQFF. The genes are TRBV10-3 and TRBJ2-1; TRBD2 matches 9 bases. Germline-derived CDR1 and CDR2 are ENHRY and SYGVKD. This CDR3 is 14 amino acids long. Unmatched junction bases numbered 8, after V lost 10 bases and J lost 4 bases.

This clone has just a few counts. The J gene is TRBJ2-3, the V gene TRBV7-2; D is undetermined. Trimming took 5 bases from V and 6 from J, leaving 12 bases between them. Germline values: CDR1 SGHTA, CDR2 FQGNSA. The CDR3 sequence is 13 residues long. CDR3 nucleotides: TGTGCCAGCAGCATCGCCCCCCGGGATACGCAGTATTTT. Translated, it gives CASSIAPRDTQYF.

The chain employs TRBV5-1 and TRBJ1-1, with a possible D match to TRBD1 (6 bases). V was clipped by 4 bases and J by 3 bases, with 16 bases between them. The CDR3 covers 15 residues. Germline V lookup: CDR1 SGHRS, CDR2 YFSETQ. As DNA, the CDR3 is TGCGCCAGCAGCGCAATCTTCGGACAGCACACTGAAGCTTTCTTT. This encodes CASSAIFGQHTEAFF. Based on the CDR3 plus reference TRBV5-1 and TRBJ1-1, the full variable domain is KAGVTQTPRYLIKTRGQQVTLSCSPISGHRSVSWYQQTPGQGLQFLFEYFSETQRNKGNFPGRFSGRQFSNSRSEMNVSTLELGDSALYLCASSAIFGQHTEAFFGQGTRLTVV.

The chain joins TRBV14 to TRBJ2-1, with a possible D match to TRBD2 (6 bases). There are 17 residues in the CDR3. CDR1 is SGHDN, CDR2 FVKESK, per germline. Trimming took 0 bases from V and 4 from J, leaving 16 bases between them. In nucleotides, the CDR3 is TGTGCCAGCAGCCAAGATCGGCGGGGATCGGCGTACAATGAGCAGTTCTTC. Protein product: CASSQDRRGSAYNEQFF.

This clone was found a few times. CDR3 region: CASSLGTSESSYNEQFF. The CDR3 DNA reads as TGCGCCAGCAGCCTTGGGACTAGCGAGAGCTCCTACAATGAGCAGTTCTTC. This chain uses TRBV5-1 with TRBJ2-1; 10 positions agree with TRBD2. Germline-derived CDR1 and CDR2 are SGHRS and YFSETQ. V gave up 4 bases and J gave up 0 bases; unmatched junction bases: 7. CDR3 length: 17 amino acids.

This sequence joins TRBV6-6 and TRBJ2-2, with TRBD1 matching 10 bases. The CDR3 length is 15 residues. With 6 bases clipped from V and 6 bases from J, the junction kept 7 bases outside the gene matches. Germline V gene data show CDR1 as MNHNY and CDR2 as SVGAGI (reference sequence). Here the CDR3 DNA reads TGTGCCAGCAGACGTTGGACAGGGGGGTCCGGGGAGCTGTTTTTT. Its protein product is CASRRWTGGSGELFF.

The J gene is TRBJ2-3, the V gene TRBV30; the match to TRBD2 covers 9 bases. The CDR3 consists of 14 residues. Trimming cost V 6 bases and J 1 base; bases outside gene matches: 5. Germline CDR1 is GTSNPN and CDR2 is SVGIG (reference sequence). CDR3: CACGQRGGTDTQYF. The CDR3 nucleotides are TGTGCCTGCGGGCAGCGGGGGGGCACAGATACGCAGTATTTT.

This clone was picked up a small number of times. The chain links TRBV28 to TRBJ2-5; the match to TRBD1 covers 9 bases. This CDR3 contains 16 residues. CDR1 is MDHEN, CDR2 SYDVKM, per germline. Germline trimming cut 6 bases from V and 5 bases from J; bases unmatched to any gene: 13. The CDR3: CASSPRPGQGRETQYF. Here the CDR3 DNA reads TGTGCCAGCAGCCCCCGACCGGGACAGGGTCGGGAGACCCAGTACTTC.

This clone was picked up a small number of times. The chain couples TRBV7-2 to TRBJ2-7, with D possibly TRBD2 on 6 matching bases. The germline V gene encodes CDR1 SGHTA and CDR2 FQGNSA. V lost 6 bases, J lost 7 bases, and 25 bases lay in between. This CDR3 region has 16 residues. The CDR3 sequence is CASREEQAGPTREQYF. In DNA form, the CDR3 reads TGTGCCAGCAGAGAAGAACAGGCGGGGCCGACCCGGGAGCAGTACTTC.